This is a list of T cell receptor beta chains from one sample in a study of OX40 agonist ivuxolimab in advanced cancers. Method: immunoSEQ multiplex PCR; TCRdb's copy keeps in-frame clones and lacks some. The table lists 78,000 or so clones, 86% of them singletons, with under 0.85% in the top ten. Source: CD4+ or CD8+ T cells sorted from blood, taken in a trial of the OX40 agonist ivuxolimab. These receptors came from an adult with an advanced solid tumor such as melanoma, head and neck, liver or kidney cancer. CDR3s include the opening cysteine and the closing phenylalanine or tryptophan. The D gene is left open where the match is weak. Rows give clone size only sometimes, using once, few, many, or a class for an expanded clone.

d_gene: .; j_gene: TRBJ1-1; v_gene: TRBV5-1; abundance: once; CDR3nt: TGCGCCAGCAGCTTGGCCGGGAGGTTGAACACTGAAGCTTTCTTT; CDR3aa: CASSLAGRLNTEAFF
d_gene: .; j_gene: TRBJ1-4; v_gene: TRBV6-1; abundance: .; CDR3nt: TGTGCCAGCAGTCTTTATGGGGGGCTGAATGAAAAACTGTTTTTT; CDR3aa: CASSLYGGLNEKLFF
d_gene: .; j_gene: TRBJ2-5; v_gene: TRBV14; abundance: .; CDR3nt: TGTGCCAGCAGCCGATATCCCGGTCCCCAAGAGACCCAGTACTTC; CDR3aa: CASSRYPGPQETQYF
d_gene: TRBD1; j_gene: TRBJ1-5; v_gene: TRBV6-6; abundance: .; CDR3nt: TGTGCCAGCGGGGGACAGTTTAGCAATCAGCCCCAGCATTTT; CDR3aa: CASGGQFSNQPQHF
d_gene: TRBD2; j_gene: TRBJ2-7; v_gene: TRBV6-5; abundance: .; CDR3nt: TGTGCCAGCAGTTTAGCGGGAGGGCTATCCGAGCAGTACTTC; CDR3aa: CASSLAGGLSEQYF
d_gene: TRBD1; j_gene: TRBJ1-2; v_gene: TRBV5-1; abundance: .; CDR3nt: TGCGCCAGCAGCTTCCAGGGGGACTATGGCTACACCTTC; CDR3aa: CASSFQGDYGYTF
d_gene: .; j_gene: TRBJ2-3; v_gene: TRBV18; abundance: .; CDR3nt: TGTGCCAGCTCACCCGCCGGGGCCTGGGGCACAGATACGCAGTATTTT; CDR3aa: CASSPAGAWGTDTQYF
d_gene: .; j_gene: TRBJ2-3; v_gene: TRBV9; abundance: .; CDR3nt: TGTGCCAGCAGCGTGTTCTGGCTTAGCACAGATACGCAGTATTTT; CDR3aa: CASSVFWLSTDTQYF
d_gene: .; j_gene: TRBJ1-4; v_gene: TRBV7-9; abundance: .; CDR3nt: TGTGCCAGCAGCAGTGGCGGGGGGCCTACTAATGAAAAACTGTTTTTT; CDR3aa: CASSSGGGPTNEKLFF
d_gene: .; j_gene: TRBJ1-1; v_gene: TRBV7-9; abundance: .; CDR3nt: TGTGCCAGCAGCTTACAGCCAGCTACTGAAGCTTTCTTT; CDR3aa: CASSLQPATEAFF
d_gene: .; j_gene: TRBJ2-7; v_gene: TRBV5-6; abundance: .; CDR3nt: TGTGCCAGCAGCTTGGGGGGATTTGAACAGTACTTC; CDR3aa: CASSLGGFEQYF
d_gene: .; j_gene: TRBJ2-5; v_gene: TRBV18; abundance: .; CDR3nt: TGTGCCAGCTCACCACCGTCAAACACACAGACCCAGTACTTC; CDR3aa: CASSPPSNTQTQYF
d_gene: TRBD2; j_gene: TRBJ2-3; v_gene: TRBV28; abundance: .; CDR3nt: TGTGCCAGCGATTCCGGGACTAGCGGGAGAAACACAGATACGCAGTATTTT; CDR3aa: CASDSGTSGRNTDTQYF
d_gene: .; j_gene: TRBJ2-5; v_gene: TRBV28; abundance: once; CDR3nt: TGTGCCAGCAGCGACCCCCCCCGGGTAGCGGCCCAGTACTTC; CDR3aa: CASSDPPRVAAQYF